This T cell receptor beta chain was captured in a study of cytomegalovirus exposure and HLA in healthy donors. Points from the study as a whole: The authors confirmed in vitro that a few CMV-associated chains were specific for CMV antigens.

This clone was seen only a few times. What it binds is not known. The PCR used 60 Vbeta and 13 Jbeta primers. Libraries were prepared by immunoSEQ multiplex PCR; TCRdb keeps only in-frame clonotypes and omits some of them. Of 150,000 to 200,000 clones listed, around 77% were seen once; the top ten hold 1.5% to 2%. This CDR3 region has 16 residues. Germline CDR1 and CDR2: MNHEY and SMNVEV (reference sequence). V trimming: 1 base; J trimming: 5 bases; junction bases outside the gene matches: 5. The receptor was isolated from a man aged 25-40 years in good health and CMV-seronegative. The chain uses TRBV27 and TRBJ2-1, with 10 bases lining up with TRBD2. Material for sequencing was PBMCs. The CDR3 region is CASSLLGLAGDNEQFF. CDR3 in DNA: TGTGCCAGCAGTTTATTAGGGCTAGCGGGGGACAATGAGCAGTTCTTC.